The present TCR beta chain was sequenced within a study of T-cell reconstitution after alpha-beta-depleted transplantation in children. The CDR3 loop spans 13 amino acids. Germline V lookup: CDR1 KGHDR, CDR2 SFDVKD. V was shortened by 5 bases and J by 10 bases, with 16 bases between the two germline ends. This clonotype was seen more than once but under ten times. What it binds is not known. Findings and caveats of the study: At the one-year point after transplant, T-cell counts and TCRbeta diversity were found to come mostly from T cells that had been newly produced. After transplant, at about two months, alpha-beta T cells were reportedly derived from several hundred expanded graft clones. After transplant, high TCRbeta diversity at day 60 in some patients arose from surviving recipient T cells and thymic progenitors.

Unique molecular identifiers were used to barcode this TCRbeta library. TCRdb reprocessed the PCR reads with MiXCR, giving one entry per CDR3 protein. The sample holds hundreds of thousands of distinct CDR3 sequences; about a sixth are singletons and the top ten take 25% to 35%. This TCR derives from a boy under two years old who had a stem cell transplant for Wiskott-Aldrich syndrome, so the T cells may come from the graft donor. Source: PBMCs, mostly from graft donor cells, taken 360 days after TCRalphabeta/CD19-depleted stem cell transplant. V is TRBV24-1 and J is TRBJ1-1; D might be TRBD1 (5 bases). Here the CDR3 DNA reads TGTGCCACCAGTGCCTCTCCCGGGGGGAGAGCTTTCTTT. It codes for CATSASPGGRAFF.